The 5 T cell receptor beta chains given below trace back to one sample, sequenced in a study of blood T cell repertoires in COVID-19. Assay used: immunoSEQ multiplex PCR; TCRdb lists only in-frame clones, some missing. The sample contains roughly 100,000 clones, approximately 84% of which appear only once. Sequencing was done on a sample of peripheral blood. These receptors came from a middle-aged man with active or convalescent COVID-19.

This rearrangement joins TRBV5-8 to TRBJ1-4, with TRBD1 matching over 7 bases. Losses at the gene ends were 4 bases for V and 8 bases for J; bases not matched to a gene: 11. From germline, CDR1 is SGHTS and CDR2 YDEGEE. The CDR3 is made up of 15 amino acids. This CDR3 is CASSPGQGGNEKLFF. The DNA of the CDR3 is TGTGCCAGCAGCCCCGGGCAGGGGGGAAACGAAAAACTGTTTTTT.

V gene TRBV18 combines with J gene TRBJ2-1; maybe TRBD1 (6 bases). Germline-derived CDR1 and CDR2 are KGHSH and LQKENI. The CDR3 extends over 13 amino acids. Trimming cost V 4 bases and J 13 bases, with 17 bases left between them. DNA for the CDR3: TGTGCCAGCTCACTCACTGATGACAGGCCCCAGTTCTTC. Translating it yields CASSLTDDRPQFF.

The chain is built from TRBV5-5 and TRBJ2-5, with D possibly matching TRBD2 (6 bases). The V gene lost 4 bases and the J gene lost 5 bases, with 18 bases spanning the gap. This CDR3 is 15 amino acids long. Germline assignment: CDR1 SGHKS and CDR2 YYEKEE (reference sequence). CDR3 DNA sequence: TGTGCCAGCAGCCCGGGGCCCGGGAGAATGGAGACCCAGTACTTC. It encodes CASSPGPGRMETQYF.

The V call is TRBV7-9, the J call TRBJ2-3; D is perhaps TRBD2 (7 bases). CDR3 length: 15 residues. Trimming took off 3 bases at V and 4 bases at J, with 14 bases between the two ends. CDR1 SEHNR and CDR2 FQNEAQ come from the germline V gene (reference sequence). CDR3 sequence (DNA): TGTGCCAGCAGCTTGGGAGGGGGATTATCAGATACGCAGTATTTT. It yields the protein CASSLGGGLSDTQYF.

The chain couples TRBV1 to TRBJ2-7; the D call of TRBD1 is as the table states it, not checked on the DNA. TRBV1 is flagged as a pseudogene. The length of the CDR3 is 18 residues. The CDR3 sequence: CTSRDKPGQALAGGEQYF. DNA for the CDR3: TGCACCAGCAGGGATAAACCGGGACAGGCCTTAGCCGGGGGCGAGCAGTACTTC.